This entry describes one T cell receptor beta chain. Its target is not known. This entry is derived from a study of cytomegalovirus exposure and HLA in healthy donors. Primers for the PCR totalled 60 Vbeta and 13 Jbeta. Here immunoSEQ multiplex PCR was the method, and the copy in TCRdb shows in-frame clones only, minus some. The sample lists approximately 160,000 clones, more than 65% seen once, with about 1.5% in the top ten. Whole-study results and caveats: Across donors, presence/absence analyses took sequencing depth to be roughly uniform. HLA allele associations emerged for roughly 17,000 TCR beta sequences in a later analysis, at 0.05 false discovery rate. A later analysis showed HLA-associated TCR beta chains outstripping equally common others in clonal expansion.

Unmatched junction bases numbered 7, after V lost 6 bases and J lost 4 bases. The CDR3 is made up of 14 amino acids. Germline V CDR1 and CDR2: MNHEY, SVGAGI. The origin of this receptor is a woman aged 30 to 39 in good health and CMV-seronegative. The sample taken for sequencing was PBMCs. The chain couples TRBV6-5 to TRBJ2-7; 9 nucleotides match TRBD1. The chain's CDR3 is CASRDPGQGYEQYF. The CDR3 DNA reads TGTGCCAGCAGGGACCCGGGACAGGGATACGAGCAGTACTTC.